This is a list of T cell receptor beta chains from one sample in a study of CD8+CD57+ T cells in acquired aplastic anemia. Via MiXCR, TCRdb re-called the reads, giving one row per CDR3 protein. The top ten hold around 1% of the sample, which has some 170,000 distinct CDR3 sequences, under 55% seen once. Sequenced input: sorted CD4+, CD8+, or CD8+CD57+ T cells (not recorded which) from PBMCs. The receptors here all came from a human donor with aplastic anemia. The CDR3 runs from the conserved cysteine through the conserved F or W. A D gene is named only where the DNA matches it firmly. Clone size appears in some rows only: once, few, many, or a class for an expanded clone.

j_gene: TRBJ1-2; abundance: many; d_gene: TRBD1; v_gene: TRBV20-1; CDR3aa: CSAPDRPPGPYTF; CDR3nt: TGCAGTGCGCCGGACAGGCCCCCCGGACCCTACACCTTC
j_gene: TRBJ1-1; abundance: .; d_gene: TRBD1; v_gene: TRBV29-1; CDR3aa: CSVPPGGVTEAFF; CDR3nt: TGCAGCGTCCCTCCAGGGGGAGTCACTGAAGCTTTCTTT
j_gene: TRBJ1-6; abundance: .; d_gene: .; v_gene: TRBV29-1; CDR3aa: CSVTGTGNNSPLHF; CDR3nt: TGCAGCGTTACAGGGACTGGGAATAATTCACCCCTCCACTTT
j_gene: TRBJ2-1; abundance: .; d_gene: .; v_gene: TRBV11-3; CDR3aa: CASRAQSSYNEQFF; CDR3nt: TGTGCCAGCAGGGCCCAAAGCTCCTACAATGAGCAGTTCTTC
j_gene: TRBJ2-7; abundance: .; d_gene: TRBD1; v_gene: TRBV15; CDR3aa: CATSSGTGTYEQYF; CDR3nt: TGTGCCACCAGCAGCGGGACAGGGACCTACGAGCAGTACTTC
j_gene: TRBJ1-1; abundance: .; d_gene: .; v_gene: TRBV7-9; CDR3aa: CASTPRPGEVVAFF; CDR3nt: TGTGCCAGCACCCCCCGGCCGGGGGAGGTGGTAGCTTTCTTT
j_gene: TRBJ2-3; abundance: .; d_gene: .; v_gene: TRBV6-1; CDR3aa: CASSGRGTGADTQYF; CDR3nt: TGTGCCAGCAGTGGGAGGGGTACGGGCGCAGATACGCAGTATTTT
j_gene: TRBJ2-3; abundance: .; d_gene: .; v_gene: TRBV15; CDR3aa: CATSRGFGGTDTQYF; CDR3nt: TGTGCCACCAGCAGGGGGTTTGGGGGCACAGATACGCAGTATTTT
j_gene: TRBJ2-7; abundance: .; d_gene: .; v_gene: TRBV29-1; CDR3aa: CSVLGGPAAEQYF; CDR3nt: TGCAGCGTTCTGGGAGGACCCGCGGCCGAGCAGTACTTC
j_gene: TRBJ2-2; abundance: .; d_gene: .; v_gene: TRBV2; CDR3aa: CASTGELFF; CDR3nt: TGTGCCAGCACCGGGGAGCTGTTTTTT
j_gene: TRBJ1-5; abundance: many; d_gene: .; v_gene: TRBV2; CDR3aa: CASSEGLQGGHQPQHF; CDR3nt: TGTGCCAGCAGTGAAGGTTTACAGGGCGGGCATCAGCCCCAGCATTTT
j_gene: TRBJ2-7; abundance: many; d_gene: TRBD2; v_gene: TRBV7-2; CDR3aa: CASSFGERGGHEQYF; CDR3nt: TGTGCCAGCAGCTTTGGGGAGCGGGGGGGCCACGAGCAGTACTTC
j_gene: TRBJ2-1; abundance: .; d_gene: TRBD2; v_gene: TRBV6-1; CDR3aa: CASRARTSGGSDEQFF; CDR3nt: TGTGCCAGCAGGGCCCGCACTAGCGGGGGGAGTGATGAGCAGTTCTTC
j_gene: TRBJ1-2; abundance: .; d_gene: .; v_gene: TRBV5-5; CDR3aa: CASSRLDRDYGYTF; CDR3nt: TGTGCCAGCAGCCGCCTCGACAGAGACTATGGCTACACCTTC
j_gene: TRBJ2-7; abundance: .; d_gene: TRBD2; v_gene: TRBV10-2; CDR3aa: CASSESETSGAYEQYF; CDR3nt: TGCGCCAGCAGTGAATCGGAGACTAGCGGGGCCTACGAGCAGTACTTC
j_gene: TRBJ2-2; abundance: .; d_gene: .; v_gene: TRBV25-1; CDR3aa: CASSGYTNTGELFF; CDR3nt: TGTGCCAGCAGTGGTTACACGAACACCGGGGAGCTGTTTTTT
j_gene: TRBJ2-1; abundance: many; d_gene: TRBD1; v_gene: TRBV10-3; CDR3aa: CATLRQGRYNEQFF; CDR3nt: TGTGCCACGCTGCGACAGGGACGGTACAATGAGCAGTTCTTC
j_gene: TRBJ2-3; abundance: .; d_gene: .; v_gene: TRBV19; CDR3aa: CASTGIGDTQYF; CDR3nt: TGTGCCAGTACAGGGATAGGGGATACGCAGTATTTT
j_gene: TRBJ1-6; abundance: .; d_gene: TRBD1; v_gene: TRBV7-2; CDR3aa: CASSLVPGQGGERSPLHF; CDR3nt: TGTGCCAGCAGCTTAGTGCCGGGGCAAGGGGGCGAACGGTCACCCCTCCACTTT
j_gene: TRBJ2-3; abundance: .; d_gene: .; v_gene: TRBV24-1; CDR3aa: CATSALTDTQYF; CDR3nt: TGTGCCACCAGTGCCCTTACAGATACGCAGTATTTT
j_gene: TRBJ1-2; abundance: .; d_gene: TRBD1; v_gene: TRBV7-2; CDR3aa: CASSKGQGAEGYTF; CDR3nt: TGTGCCAGCAGCAAAGGACAGGGGGCGGAAGGCTACACCTTC
j_gene: TRBJ1-5; abundance: once; d_gene: .; v_gene: TRBV10-3; CDR3aa: CAIRTLGQPQHF; CDR3nt: TGTGCCATCAGGACCCTGGGTCAGCCCCAGCATTTT
j_gene: TRBJ2-3; abundance: .; d_gene: .; v_gene: TRBV24-1; CDR3aa: CATSDRTSTDTQYF; CDR3nt: TGTGCCACCAGTGACCGAACTAGCACAGATACGCAGTATTTT
j_gene: TRBJ2-7; abundance: .; d_gene: .; v_gene: TRBV19; CDR3aa: CASSMGRDEQYF; CDR3nt: TGTGCCAGTAGTATGGGACGTGACGAGCAGTACTTC
j_gene: TRBJ1-2; abundance: .; d_gene: TRBD1; v_gene: TRBV2; CDR3aa: CASSQRQGAYRYTF; CDR3nt: TGTGCCAGCAGTCAACGACAGGGGGCGTATCGCTACACCTTC
j_gene: TRBJ2-7; abundance: once; d_gene: TRBD1; v_gene: TRBV6-5; CDR3aa: CASSFFPTGGYEQYF; CDR3nt: TGTGCCAGCAGTTTCTTCCCGACAGGGGGTTACGAGCAGTACTTC
j_gene: TRBJ2-5; abundance: .; d_gene: .; v_gene: TRBV19; CDR3aa: CATSGDRNQPQYF; CDR3nt: TGTGCCACCAGCGGGGACAGAAATCAGCCCCAGTACTTC
j_gene: TRBJ2-2; abundance: few; d_gene: .; v_gene: TRBV4-2; CDR3aa: CASSQGGGSTGELFF; CDR3nt: TGTGCCAGCAGCCAGGGAGGGGGGTCCACCGGGGAGCTGTTTTTT
j_gene: TRBJ1-3; abundance: .; d_gene: .; v_gene: TRBV14; CDR3aa: CASSQVQVPKAIYF; CDR3nt: TGTGCCAGCAGCCAAGTTCAGGTTCCTAAGGCCATATATTTT
j_gene: TRBJ2-7; abundance: .; d_gene: .; v_gene: TRBV10-3; CDR3aa: CAISADRETGEQYF; CDR3nt: TGTGCCATCAGCGCCGATAGGGAGACGGGCGAGCAGTACTTC
j_gene: TRBJ2-7; abundance: .; d_gene: .; v_gene: TRBV29-1; CDR3aa: CSANSASSPPGWSYEQYF; CDR3nt: TGCAGCGCCAACAGTGCCAGCTCACCCCCAGGGTGGTCATACGAGCAGTACTTC
j_gene: TRBJ1-1; abundance: .; d_gene: .; v_gene: TRBV7-2; CDR3aa: CASSFRVNTEAFF; CDR3nt: TGTGCCAGCAGCTTCAGGGTCAACACTGAAGCTTTCTTT
j_gene: TRBJ1-2; abundance: .; d_gene: TRBD1; v_gene: TRBV15; CDR3aa: CATSRVPGQGDGYTF; CDR3nt: TGTGCCACCAGCAGAGTACCGGGACAGGGCGATGGCTACACCTTC
j_gene: TRBJ1-2; abundance: many; d_gene: .; v_gene: TRBV2; CDR3aa: CASSDGWRENGYTF; CDR3nt: TGTGCCAGCAGTGACGGGTGGAGAGAGAACGGCTACACCTTC
j_gene: TRBJ1-1; abundance: .; d_gene: .; v_gene: TRBV2; CDR3aa: CASSGMQGGTEAFF; CDR3nt: TGCGCCAGCAGTGGGATGCAGGGAGGGACTGAAGCTTTCTTT